The 25 T cell receptor beta chains below all came from one sample that was sequenced in a study of T-cell reconstitution after alpha-beta-depleted transplantation in children. Unique molecular identifiers featured in how the TCRbeta library was prepared. TCRdb reprocessed the PCR reads via MiXCR and lists one record per CDR3 protein. The sample comprises 700,000 to 950,000 distinct CDR3 sequences, roughly 15% of which are singletons, and 5% rests with the top ten. The sequences come from PBMCs, mostly from graft donor cells, collected 360 days after TCRalphabeta/CD19-depleted stem cell transplant. All receptors come from a male patient younger than 18 who had a stem cell transplant for acute lymphoblastic leukemia, so the T cells may come from the graft donor.

Many counts were recorded for this clonotype. The V gene is TRBV5-1, the J gene TRBJ2-5; weak D call: TRBD2 (6 bases). The CDR3 is 16 amino acids. Trimming took off 0 bases at V and 2 bases at J, with 14 bases between the two ends. CDR1 and CDR2 from the germline V gene are SGHRS and YFSETQ. This chain's CDR3 is CASSLVGGGTQETQYF. The DNA of the CDR3 is TGCGCCAGCAGCTTGGTGGGCGGCGGGACGCAAGAGACCCAGTACTTC.

The chain carries TRBV12-3 or TRBV12-4 and TRBJ2-1, with 15 bases aligning to TRBD2. Unmatched junction bases numbered 14, after V lost 7 bases and J lost 4 bases. The CDR3 is 19 residues long. The CDR3 protein is CASNRPGLAGGHIYNEQFF. CDR3 nucleotides: TGTGCCAGCAATAGACCGGGACTAGCGGGAGGCCACATTTACAATGAGCAGTTCTTC.

V is TRBV12-3 or TRBV12-4 and J is TRBJ2-1, with 9 positions matching TRBD2. CDR3 length equals 13 residues. V lost 4 bases, J lost 8 bases, and 3 bases stayed unmatched. The CDR3 DNA sequence: TGTGCCAGCAGTTCTAGCGGGATCTATGAGCAGTTCTTC. Translating it yields CASSSSGIYEQFF.

The chain is built from TRBV7-9 and TRBJ1-1; possible D gene TRBD1, 5 bases. CDR1 is SEHNR, CDR2 FQNEAQ, per germline (reference sequence). Trimming shortened V by 6 bases and J by 1 base, and 12 bases separated the two germline ends. The CDR3 has 14 residues. CDR3 in amino acids: CASSDKGKNTEAFF. The DNA for the CDR3 is TGTGCCAGCAGTGACAAGGGGAAGAACACTGAAGCTTTCTTT.

In its sample, this clonotype was seen a few times. V is TRBV4-2 and J is TRBJ2-3; weak D call: TRBD1 (6 bases). The germline V gene has CDR1 LGHNA and CDR2 YNFKEQ. The ends were cut back, 1 base at V and 2 bases at J, with 10 bases in the middle. This CDR3 comprises 15 residues. This chain's CDR3 is CASSQGAGATDTQYF. The CDR3 nucleotides read TGTGCCAGCAGCCAAGGCGCAGGGGCCACAGATACGCAGTATTTT.

The chain employs TRBV5-6 and TRBJ1-1, with D uncertain. The V gene's germline CDR1 is SGHDT and CDR2 YYEEEE. V was clipped by 1 base and J by 6 bases, with 13 bases between them. CDR3 size: 14 residues. CDR3 DNA sequence: TGTGCCAGCAGCTTGAACTGGCCAGCCCCTGAAGCTTTCTTT. Amino acid sequence: CASSLNWPAPEAFF.

This chain connects TRBV4-1 to TRBJ1-1; 8 bases map to TRBD1. Germline V gives CDR1 MGHRA, CDR2 YSYEKL. The CDR3 loop spans 17 amino acids. V dropped 1 base and J dropped 1; count of bases not matched to a gene: 8. The CDR3 is CASSQGAGGSRNTEAFF. The CDR3 DNA sequence: TGCGCCAGCAGCCAAGGGGCAGGGGGCTCGCGGAACACTGAAGCTTTCTTT.

The chain is built from TRBV28 and TRBJ2-5, with 7 bases lining up with TRBD2. The junction had 15 bases not matched to a gene; V was cut back by 6 bases and J by 5 bases. This CDR3 contains 16 residues. CDR1 and CDR2 from the germline V gene are MDHEN and SYDVKM. CDR3 region: CASSIFRDYVGETQYF. The CDR3 DNA reads TGTGCCAGCAGCATCTTCCGGGACTACGTAGGGGAGACCCAGTACTTC.

The chain combines TRBV5-4 with TRBJ2-5, with D tentatively TRBD2 (5 bases). CDR1 SGHNT and CDR2 YYREEE come from the germline V gene (reference sequence). V lost 4 bases, J lost 9 bases, and 10 bases lay in between. The CDR3 contains 11 residues. The CDR3 DNA is TGTGCCAGCAGCCGCTCGGAGGCCCAGTACTTC. Protein: CASSRSEAQYF.

This clonotype was seen many times. The chain is built from TRBV2 and TRBJ2-5; D is undetermined. The CDR3 sequence is 12 residues long. Trimming left V 6 bases short and J 0 bases short, with 5 bases between. Germline CDR1 and CDR2: SNHLY and FYNNEI. The CDR3 region is CASRSDQETQYF. The CDR3 nucleotides read TGTGCCAGCAGGTCAGACCAAGAGACCCAGTACTTC. Full variable domain (remainder filled in from reference TRBV2 and TRBJ2-5): EPEVTQTPSHQVTQMGQEVILRCVPISNHLYFYWYRQILGQKVEFLVSFYNNEISEKSEIFDDQFSVERPDGSNFTLKIRSTKLEDSAMYFCASRSDQETQYFGPGTRLLVL.

This rearrangement joins TRBV4-2 to TRBJ2-1; 8 bases match TRBD1. J lost 2 bases, V lost 4 bases, and 7 bases had no gene match. This CDR3 region has 16 residues. Looked up from germline, CDR1 is LGHNA and CDR2 is YNFKEQ. The CDR3 coding sequence is TGTGCCAGCAGCCGACTCAGGGGGCCCACCTACAATGAGCAGTTCTTC. It specifies CASSRLRGPTYNEQFF.

This clonotype was seen at least ten times. J is TRBJ1-5 and V is TRBV28, with TRBD1 matching 7 bases. V gave up 1 base and J gave up 6 bases; unmatched junction bases: 3. The CDR3 covers 14 residues. Germline-derived CDR1 and CDR2 are MDHEN and SYDVKM. This CDR3 is CASSLSYRGQPQHF. DNA for the CDR3: TGTGCCAGCAGTTTATCCTACAGGGGTCAGCCCCAGCATTTT.

The chain recombines TRBV6-5 with TRBJ2-1; D call uncertain. V was shortened by 0 bases and J by 8 bases, with 5 bases between the two germline ends. Per the germline V gene, CDR1 is MNHEY and CDR2 is SVGAGI. The CDR3 sequence is 12 residues long. The CDR3 region is CASSYSLHEQFF. The CDR3 nucleotides read TGTGCCAGCAGTTACTCTTTGCATGAGCAGTTCTTC.

V usage is TRBV4-1 and J usage is TRBJ2-1, with TRBD2 identical over 10 bases. This CDR3 comprises 15 residues. Germline CDR1 is MGHRA and CDR2 is YSYEKL. V lost 4 bases and J lost 3; bases outside the gene matches: 3. CDR3: CASSPSGRLYNEQFF. As DNA, the CDR3 is TGCGCCAGCAGCCCTAGCGGGAGACTCTACAATGAGCAGTTCTTC.

In its sample, this clonotype was seen a few times. This sequence joins TRBV11-2 and TRBJ2-3; D is unresolved. CDR3 length equals 14 residues. With 4 bases removed from V and 6 bases from J, the gap between germline ends came to 14 bases. Germline CDR1 reads SGHAT; CDR2 reads FQNNGV. DNA of the CDR3: TGTGCCAGCAGCTACATAACTACCCCCGATACGCAGTATTTT. The encoded protein is CASSYITTPDTQYF.

The CDR3 sequence: CAISAEYGDTEAFF. CDR3 bases: TGTGCCATCAGTGCAGAATACGGGGACACTGAAGCTTTCTTT. This rearrangement joins TRBV10-3 to TRBJ1-1; no reliable D call. CDR3 size: 14 residues. CDR1 ENHRY and CDR2 SYGVKD come from the germline V gene. Deletions cut 4 bases from V and 3 bases from J, with 12 bases between.

This chain links TRBV29-1 with TRBJ2-7; D assignment may be TRBD1 or TRBD2 (5 bases each). This CDR3 has 15 amino acids. CDR1 is SQVTM and CDR2 is ANQGSEA in the germline V gene. The V end was cut by 1 base, the J end by 4 bases, with 17 bases between. CDR3 amino acids: CSVEGWNPEGYEQYF. The DNA for the CDR3 is TGCAGCGTTGAAGGATGGAACCCCGAGGGGTACGAGCAGTACTTC.

The chain is built from TRBV10-2 and TRBJ2-7, with D perhaps TRBD2 (6 bases). V was pared by 7 bases and J by 3 bases, with 13 bases between. From germline, CDR1 is WSHSY and CDR2 SAAADI. The CDR3 loop spans 13 amino acids. The CDR3 here is CASTRGIFYEQYF. The CDR3 coding sequence is TGCGCCAGCACCCGGGGGATTTTCTACGAGCAGTACTTC.

The chain links TRBV20-1 to TRBJ2-7; TRBD2 agrees at 11 bases. The germline gives CDR1 DFQATT, CDR2 SNEGSKA (reference sequence). Trimming cost V 3 bases and J 4 bases; bases outside gene matches: 8. The CDR3 consists of 15 residues. The CDR3 DNA reads TGCAGTGCTAGGGGGGCTCCTAGCGGGAGGTACGAGCAGTACTTC. Amino acid sequence: CSARGAPSGRYEQYF.

This clonotype showed up just a few times. V gene TRBV7-2 combines with J gene TRBJ2-1; a weak D match, TRBD2 (6 bases). This CDR3 is built from 14 residues. Germline CDR1 and CDR2: SGHTA and FQGNSA. The germline V and J ends were trimmed by 1 base and 7 bases, with 11 bases remaining between them. DNA of the CDR3: TGTGCCAGCAGCTTAGGGCCTAGCGCAAATGAGCAGTTCTTC. It is translated as CASSLGPSANEQFF.

The chain joins TRBV2 to TRBJ1-2; D is perhaps TRBD1 (5 bases). The CDR3 sequence is 13 residues long. Germline V lookup: CDR1 SNHLY, CDR2 FYNNEI. V shed 2 bases and J shed 4 bases, with 8 bases lying between them. CDR3: CASSEQGGYGYTF. The CDR3 bases are TGTGCCAGCAGTGAACAGGGTGGCTATGGCTACACCTTC.

This clonotype was detected a few times. The chain joins TRBV5-1 to TRBJ2-2; TRBD2 matches at 11 bases. CDR1 and CDR2 from the germline V gene are SGHRS and YFSETQ. V was clipped by 3 bases and J by 4 bases; unmatched bases: 8. The CDR3 contains 17 residues. In DNA form, the CDR3 reads TGCGCCAGCAGCTGGCCCCTAGCGGGAGGCTTCACCGGGGAGCTGTTTTTT. Translated: CASSWPLAGGFTGELFF. Full variable domain (remainder filled in from reference TRBV5-1 and TRBJ2-2): KAGVTQTPRYLIKTRGQQVTLSCSPISGHRSVSWYQQTPGQGLQFLFEYFSETQRNKGNFPGRFSGRQFSNSRSEMNVSTLELGDSALYLCASSWPLAGGFTGELFFGEGSRLTVL.

This clonotype was recorded many times. The genes are TRBV20-1 and TRBJ2-7, with 8 bases that match TRBD1. Germline V gene sequence: CDR1 DFQATT, CDR2 SNEGSKA (reference sequence). The CDR3 is made up of 13 amino acids. After removal of 0 bases from V and 3 bases from J, the junction contained 1 base not matched to a gene. CDR3 DNA: TGCAGTGCTAGAGATGGGACAGGCTACGAGCAGTACTTC. Translating gives CSARDGTGYEQYF.

This sequence joins TRBV2 and TRBJ1-4, with 7 bases aligning to TRBD1. The CDR3 runs to 14 residues. Germline loops: CDR1 SNHLY, CDR2 FYNNEI. V was pared by 7 bases and J by 7 bases, with 9 bases of the junction left unmatched. This CDR3 reads CASIDREGSEKLFF. CDR3 in DNA: TGTGCCAGCATCGACAGGGAGGGTAGTGAAAAACTGTTTTTT.

This sequence joins TRBV29-1 and TRBJ2-7; weak D call: TRBD2 (6 bases). Germline assignment: CDR1 SQVTM and CDR2 ANQGSEA. The length of the CDR3 is 14 residues. With 4 bases removed from V and 0 bases from J, the gap between germline ends came to 13 bases. The CDR3 DNA follows: TGCAGCGTTGGCCCGGGGGAACGCTCCTACGAGCAGTACTTC. Its protein is CSVGPGERSYEQYF.